The source of this TCR beta chain is a study of tumor and adjacent non-tumor tissue in lung cancer. Across the whole study: Approximately 4.2 million productive TCRbeta reads were obtained per sample on average. Whole-study results and caveats: Higher tumor TCR diversity was associated with shorter survival. In normal lung, the top 100 clones were significantly more dominant than in tumor.

A modified ARM-PCR protocol with three rounds of nested PCR amplified TCRbeta. TCRdb processed the multiplex PCR reads anew with MiXCR; each CDR3 protein has one entry. The sample shows some 80,000 distinct CDR3 sequences, over 65% of them seen only once. A word on this clonotype: Its antigen is currently unknown.

The template was RNA from unsorted bulk tissue. More than 3 cm separated this lung sample from the edge of the tumor. Chemotherapy-naive patients with new lung cancer underwent thoracic surgery in China, August–November 2014. CDR3 length equals 15 residues. V dropped 9 bases and J dropped 3 bases, with 18 bases sitting between them. Germline V gene data show CDR1 as MDHEN and CDR2 as SYDVKM. Sequences were obtained from distant non-tumor lung tissue. This chain uses TRBV28 with TRBJ2-4, with D tentatively TRBD2 (5 bases). The clonotype comes from a man between 70 and 80 years old with non-small cell lung cancer. The CDR3 DNA reads TGTGCCAGTAGCACGAATACGGGGAACAAAAACATTCAGTACTTC. Translating it yields CASSTNTGNKNIQYF.